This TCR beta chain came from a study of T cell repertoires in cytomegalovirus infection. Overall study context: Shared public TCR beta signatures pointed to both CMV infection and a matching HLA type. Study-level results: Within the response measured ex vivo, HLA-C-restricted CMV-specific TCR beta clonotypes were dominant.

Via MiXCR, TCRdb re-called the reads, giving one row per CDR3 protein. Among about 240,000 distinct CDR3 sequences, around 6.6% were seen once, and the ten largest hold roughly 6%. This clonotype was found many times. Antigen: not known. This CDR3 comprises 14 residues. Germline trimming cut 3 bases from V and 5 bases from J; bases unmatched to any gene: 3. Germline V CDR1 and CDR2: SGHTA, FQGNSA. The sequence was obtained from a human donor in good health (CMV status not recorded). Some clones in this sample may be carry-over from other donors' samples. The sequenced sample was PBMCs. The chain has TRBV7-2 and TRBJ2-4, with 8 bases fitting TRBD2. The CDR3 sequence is CASSFNGGENIQYF. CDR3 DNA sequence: TGTGCCAGCAGCTTTAACGGGGGGGAAAACATTCAGTACTTC.